This T cell receptor (beta chain) appears in the sequencing data of a study of cytomegalovirus exposure and HLA in healthy donors. Regarding the study as a whole: Most likely, a cluster of highly shared sequence variants arose as a sequencing artifact.

V dropped 1 base and J dropped 4 bases, with 23 bases sitting between them. CDR3 length equals 17 residues. CDR1 is SQVTM, CDR2 ANQGSEA, per germline. This clone appeared once. The target antigen is unknown. Vbeta (60) and Jbeta (13) primers were used in the PCR. The table came from immunoSEQ multiplex PCR; TCRdb's copy has only in-frame clones and leaves some out. The table shows approximately 150,000 clones, with approximately 80% occurring only once. The specimen was PBMCs. This sequence was found in a woman between 35 and 50 years old in good health and CMV-seronegative. The gene calls are TRBV29-1 and TRBJ2-7, with D possibly TRBD2 on 6 matching bases. This CDR3 is CSVEGGATGERAYEQYF. Written as DNA, the CDR3 is TGCAGCGTTGAAGGAGGGGCGACGGGAGAGAGGGCATACGAGCAGTACTTC.